The clone carrying this TCR beta chain was counted a single time. Its antigen is unknown. This sample is drawn from a study of cytomegalovirus exposure and HLA in healthy donors. Study-wide results and caveats: An analysis done earlier found most TCR beta V segments productive about 87% or about 30% of the time. The authors enumerated 164 TCR beta chains as linked to cytomegalovirus.

13 Jbeta primers and 60 Vbeta primers were used for the PCR. Libraries were prepared by immunoSEQ multiplex PCR; TCRdb keeps only in-frame clonotypes and omits some of them. Among 190,000 or so clones, 80% were seen once, and the ten largest hold 0.5% to 0.8%. Germline CDR1 LNHDA, CDR2 SQIVND (reference sequence). The CDR3 length is 13 residues. Trimming took 7 bases from V and 4 from J, leaving 13 bases between them. Input material: PBMCs. The chain joins TRBV19 to TRBJ1-2; D call uncertain. This receptor was obtained from a boy aged 5-17 years in good health and CMV-seronegative. This CDR3 is CASTLTASYGYTF. The DNA for the CDR3 is TGTGCCAGTACCCTAACAGCCTCCTATGGCTACACCTTC.